This TCR beta chain was documented in a study of CD8 T cells in ankylosing spondylitis. Study outcomes and limitations: Some of the motif variants had earlier been found in reactive arthritis patients' fluid and blood. A TCR beta motif made of several highly homologous variants seemed typical of ankylosing spondylitis blood. The study looked at matched synovial fluid samples from ankylosing spondylitis patients. Disease-linked clones were reported to be significantly enriched there.

Library preparation for TCR beta used quantitative 5'-RACE with molecular barcodes. TCRdb passed the 5' RACE reads through MiXCR, listing each CDR3 protein once. In the table there are 670,000 or so distinct CDR3 sequences, under 20% of which are singletons. Comments on this clonotype: Its cognate antigen is unknown.

Trimming pared 1 base from V and 7 bases from J, leaving 10 bases between. The CDR3 loop spans 12 amino acids. Germline values: CDR1 SQVTM, CDR2 ANQGSEA. The V and J genes are TRBV29-1 and TRBJ1-1; D is uncertain. Sample: blood, either unsorted or a sorted T cell fraction (not recorded which). The sequence was obtained from a male donor with ankylosing spondylitis. Here the CDR3 reads CSVEVSGGEAFF. The CDR3 bases are TGCAGCGTTGAAGTTTCAGGCGGTGAAGCTTTCTTT.